This T cell receptor (beta chain) was retrieved from a study of cytomegalovirus exposure and HLA in healthy donors. Study-level points and caveats: Presence/absence results assume similar sequencing depth per donor, which may not hold. In a later analysis, approximately 15,000 TCR beta sequences were associated with HLA alleles at 0.05 false discovery rate.

PCR involved 60 Vbeta and 13 Jbeta primers. Sequenced by immunoSEQ multiplex PCR; TCRdb stores in-frame clones only, minus some. The table includes some 170,000 clones, 82% detected once. Details on this clone: Its matching antigen is unknown.

The V gene lost 1 base and the J gene lost 5 bases, with 20 bases spanning the gap. CDR3 length equals 17 residues. Germline assignment: CDR1 MGHDK and CDR2 SYGVNS. This chain links TRBV25-1 with TRBJ2-5, with D perhaps matching TRBD1 (5 bases). The clonotype comes from a girl under 10 years old in good health and CMV-seropositive. The sample consisted of PBMCs. The CDR3 spells CASSELGLQGPRETQYF. CDR3 nucleotide sequence: TGTGCCAGCAGTGAATTGGGGCTACAAGGACCCCGGGAGACCCAGTACTTC.